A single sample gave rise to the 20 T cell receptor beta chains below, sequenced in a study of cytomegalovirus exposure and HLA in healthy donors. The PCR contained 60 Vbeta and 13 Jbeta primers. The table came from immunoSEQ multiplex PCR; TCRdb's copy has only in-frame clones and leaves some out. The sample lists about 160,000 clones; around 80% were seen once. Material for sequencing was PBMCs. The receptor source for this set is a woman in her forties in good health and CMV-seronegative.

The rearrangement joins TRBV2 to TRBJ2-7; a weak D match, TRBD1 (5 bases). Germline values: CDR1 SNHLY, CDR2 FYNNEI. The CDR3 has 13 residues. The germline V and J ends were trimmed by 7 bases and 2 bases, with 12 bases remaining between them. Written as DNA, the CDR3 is TGTGCCAGCAAGCGAGACAGTCCCTACGAGCAGTACTTC. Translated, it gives CASKRDSPYEQYF.

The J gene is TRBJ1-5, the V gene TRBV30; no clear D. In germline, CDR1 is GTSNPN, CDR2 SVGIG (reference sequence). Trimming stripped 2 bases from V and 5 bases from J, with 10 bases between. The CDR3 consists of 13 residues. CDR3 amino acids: CAWSYIQDQPQHF. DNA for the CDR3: TGTGCCTGGAGTTACATTCAGGATCAGCCCCAGCATTTT.

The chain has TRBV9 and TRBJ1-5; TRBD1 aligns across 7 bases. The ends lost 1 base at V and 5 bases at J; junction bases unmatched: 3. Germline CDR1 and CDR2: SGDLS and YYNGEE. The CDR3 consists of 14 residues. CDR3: CASSVSTGDQPQHF. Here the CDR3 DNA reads TGTGCCAGCAGCGTATCTACAGGGGATCAGCCCCAGCATTTT.

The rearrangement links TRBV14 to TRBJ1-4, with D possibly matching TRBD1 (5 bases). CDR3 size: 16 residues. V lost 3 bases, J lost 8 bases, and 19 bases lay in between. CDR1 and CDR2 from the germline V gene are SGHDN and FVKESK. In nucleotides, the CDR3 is TGTGCCAGCAGCCATCCTGGGGGAGGGGAAGAGGAAAAACTGTTTTTT. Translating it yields CASSHPGGGEEEKLFF.

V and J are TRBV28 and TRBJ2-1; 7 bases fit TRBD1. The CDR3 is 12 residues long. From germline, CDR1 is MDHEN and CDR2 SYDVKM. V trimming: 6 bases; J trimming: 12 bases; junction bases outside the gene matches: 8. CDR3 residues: CASSPDRRLQFF. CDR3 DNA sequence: TGTGCCAGCAGCCCGGACAGGCGGCTGCAGTTCTTC.

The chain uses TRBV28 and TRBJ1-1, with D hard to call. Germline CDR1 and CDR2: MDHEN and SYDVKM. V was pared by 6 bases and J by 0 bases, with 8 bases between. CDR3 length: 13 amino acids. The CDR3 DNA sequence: TGTGCCAGCAGGGTTCGGGTGAACACTGAAGCTTTCTTT. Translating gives CASRVRVNTEAFF.

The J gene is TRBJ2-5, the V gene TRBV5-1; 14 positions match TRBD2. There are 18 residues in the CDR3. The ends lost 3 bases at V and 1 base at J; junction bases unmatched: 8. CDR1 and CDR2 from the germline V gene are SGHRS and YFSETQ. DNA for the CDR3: TGCGCCAGCAGCTGGGGGACTAGCGGGAGAGGATCCCAAGAGACCCAGTACTTC. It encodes CASSWGTSGRGSQETQYF.

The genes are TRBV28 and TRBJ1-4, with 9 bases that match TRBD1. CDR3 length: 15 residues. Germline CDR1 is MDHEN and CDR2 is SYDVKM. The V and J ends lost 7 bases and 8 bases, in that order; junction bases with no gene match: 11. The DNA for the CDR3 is TGTGCCAGCAATTCACAGGGGGCCGCTGAGGAAAAACTGTTTTTT. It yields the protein CASNSQGAAEEKLFF.

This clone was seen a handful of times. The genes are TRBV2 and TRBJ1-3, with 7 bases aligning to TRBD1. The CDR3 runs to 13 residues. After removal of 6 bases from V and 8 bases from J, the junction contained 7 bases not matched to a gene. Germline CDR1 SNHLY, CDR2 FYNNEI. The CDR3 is CASSSGGEDTIYF. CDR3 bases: TGTGCCAGCAGCTCAGGGGGTGAGGACACCATATATTTT.

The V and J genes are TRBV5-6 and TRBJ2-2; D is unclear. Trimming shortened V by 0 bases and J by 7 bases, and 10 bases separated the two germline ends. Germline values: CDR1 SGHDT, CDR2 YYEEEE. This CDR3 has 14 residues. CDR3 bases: TGTGCCAGCAGCTTGGGGCAGGCTAACGGGGAGCTGTTTTTT. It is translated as CASSLGQANGELFF. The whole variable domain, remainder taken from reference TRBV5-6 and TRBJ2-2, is DAGVTQSPTHLIKTRGQQVTLRCSPKSGHDTVSWYQQALGQGPQFIFQYYEEEERQRGNFPDRFSGHQFPNYSSELNVNALLLGDSALYLCASSLGQANGELFFGEGSRLTVL.

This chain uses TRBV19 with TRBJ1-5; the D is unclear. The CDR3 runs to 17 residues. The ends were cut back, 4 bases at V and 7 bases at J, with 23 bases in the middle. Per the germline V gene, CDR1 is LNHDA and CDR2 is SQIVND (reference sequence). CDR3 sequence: CASSTQRTDRGKQPQHF. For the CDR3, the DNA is TGTGCCAGTAGTACGCAACGGACTGACCGAGGGAAGCAGCCCCAGCATTTT.

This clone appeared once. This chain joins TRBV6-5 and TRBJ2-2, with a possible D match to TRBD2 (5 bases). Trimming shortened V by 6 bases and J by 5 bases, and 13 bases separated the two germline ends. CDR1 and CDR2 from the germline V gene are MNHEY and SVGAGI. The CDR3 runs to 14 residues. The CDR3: CASRPGSWTGELFF. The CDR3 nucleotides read TGTGCCAGCAGGCCGGGGAGTTGGACCGGGGAGCTGTTTTTT.

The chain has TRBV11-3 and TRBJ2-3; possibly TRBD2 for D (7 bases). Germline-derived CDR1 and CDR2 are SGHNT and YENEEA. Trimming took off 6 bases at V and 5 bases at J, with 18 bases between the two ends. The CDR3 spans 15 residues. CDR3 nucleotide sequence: TGTGCCAGCAGGACGCAGGCGGGGGCGGGAGATACGCAGTATTTT. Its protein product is CASRTQAGAGDTQYF. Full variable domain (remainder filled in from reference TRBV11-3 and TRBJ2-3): EAGVVQSPRYKIIEKKQPVAFWCNPISGHNTLYWYLQNLGQGPELLIRYENEEAVDDSQLPKDRFSAERLKGVDSTLKIQPAELGDSAVYLCASRTQAGAGDTQYFGPGTRLTVL.

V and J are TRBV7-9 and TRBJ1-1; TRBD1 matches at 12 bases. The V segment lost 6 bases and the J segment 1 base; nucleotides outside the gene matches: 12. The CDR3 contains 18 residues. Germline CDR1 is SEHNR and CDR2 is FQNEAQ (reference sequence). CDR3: CASRDNTGTGGPNTEAFF. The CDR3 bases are TGTGCCAGCAGAGATAATACCGGGACAGGGGGCCCGAACACTGAAGCTTTCTTT. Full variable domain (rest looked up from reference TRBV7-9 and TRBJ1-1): DTGVSQNPRHKITKRGQNVTFRCDPISEHNRLYWYRQTLGQGPEFLTYFQNEAQLEKSRLLSDRFSAERPKGSFSTLEIQRTEQGDSAMYLCASRDNTGTGGPNTEAFFGQGTRLTVV.

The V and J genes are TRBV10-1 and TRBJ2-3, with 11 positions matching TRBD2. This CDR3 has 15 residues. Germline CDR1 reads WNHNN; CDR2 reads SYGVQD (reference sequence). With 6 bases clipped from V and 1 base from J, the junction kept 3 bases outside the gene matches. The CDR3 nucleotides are TGCGCCAGCAGCCTACTAGCGGGAGGCACAGATACGCAGTATTTT. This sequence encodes CASSLLAGGTDTQYF.

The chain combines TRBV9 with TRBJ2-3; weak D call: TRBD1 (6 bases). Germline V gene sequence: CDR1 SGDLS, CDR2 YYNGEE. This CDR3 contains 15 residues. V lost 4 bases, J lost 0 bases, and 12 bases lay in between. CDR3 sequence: CASSQRTDSTDTQYF. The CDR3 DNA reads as TGTGCCAGCAGCCAAAGGACAGACAGCACAGATACGCAGTATTTT.

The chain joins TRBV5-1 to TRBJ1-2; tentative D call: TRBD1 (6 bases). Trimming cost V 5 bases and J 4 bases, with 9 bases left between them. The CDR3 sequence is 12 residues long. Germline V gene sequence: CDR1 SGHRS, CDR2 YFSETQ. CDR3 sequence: CASRTGVYGYTF. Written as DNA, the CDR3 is TGCGCCAGCAGGACAGGAGTCTATGGCTACACCTTC.

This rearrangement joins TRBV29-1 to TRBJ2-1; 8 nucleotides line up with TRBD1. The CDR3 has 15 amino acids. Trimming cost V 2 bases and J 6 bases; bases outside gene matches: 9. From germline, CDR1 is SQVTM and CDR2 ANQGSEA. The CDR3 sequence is CSVEYSTGDSNEQFF. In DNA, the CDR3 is TGCAGCGTTGAATACTCGACAGGGGATAGCAATGAGCAGTTCTTC.

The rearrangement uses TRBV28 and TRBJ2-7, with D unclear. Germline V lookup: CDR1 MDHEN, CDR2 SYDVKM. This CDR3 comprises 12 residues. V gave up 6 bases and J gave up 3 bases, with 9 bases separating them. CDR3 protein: CASSLPGYEQYF. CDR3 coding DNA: TGTGCCAGCAGCCTCCCGGGCTACGAGCAGTACTTC. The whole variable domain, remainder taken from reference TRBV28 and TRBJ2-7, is DVKVTQSSRYLVKRTGEKVFLECVQDMDHENMFWYRQDPGLGLRLIYFSYDVKMKEKGDIPEGYSVSREKKERFSLILESASTNQTSMYLCASSLPGYEQYFGPGTRLTVT.

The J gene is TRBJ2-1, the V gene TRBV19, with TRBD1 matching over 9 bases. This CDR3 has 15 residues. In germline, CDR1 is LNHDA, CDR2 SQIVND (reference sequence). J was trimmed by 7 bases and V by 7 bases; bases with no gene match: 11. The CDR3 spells CASTTLQGARNEQFF. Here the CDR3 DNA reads TGTGCCAGTACCACCCTACAGGGGGCAAGGAATGAGCAGTTCTTC. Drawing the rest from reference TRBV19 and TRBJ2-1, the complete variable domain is DGGITQSPKYLFRKEGQNVTLSCEQNLNHDAMYWYRQDPGQGLRLIYYSQIVNDFQKGDIAEGYSVSREKKESFPLTVTSAQKNPTAFYLCASTTLQGARNEQFFGPGTRLTVL.